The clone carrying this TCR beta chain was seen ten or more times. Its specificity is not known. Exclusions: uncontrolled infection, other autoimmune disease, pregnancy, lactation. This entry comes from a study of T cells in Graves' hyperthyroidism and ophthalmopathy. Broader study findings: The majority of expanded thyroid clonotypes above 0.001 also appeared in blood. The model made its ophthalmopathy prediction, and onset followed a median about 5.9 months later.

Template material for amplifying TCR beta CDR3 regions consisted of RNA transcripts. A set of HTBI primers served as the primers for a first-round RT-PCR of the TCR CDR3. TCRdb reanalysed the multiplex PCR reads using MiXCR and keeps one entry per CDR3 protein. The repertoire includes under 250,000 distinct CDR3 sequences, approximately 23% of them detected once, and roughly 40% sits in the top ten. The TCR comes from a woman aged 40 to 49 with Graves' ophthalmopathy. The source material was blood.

CDR3 region: CASSSGGYTEAFF. The CDR3 coding sequence is TGTGCCAGCAGTTCGGGAGGGTACACTGAAGCTTTCTTT. This rearrangement joins TRBV27 to TRBJ1-1; the D is unclear. Trimming took 4 bases from V and 3 from J, leaving 9 bases between them. CDR1 is MNHEY, CDR2 SMNVEV, per germline (reference sequence). This CDR3 spans 13 amino acids.